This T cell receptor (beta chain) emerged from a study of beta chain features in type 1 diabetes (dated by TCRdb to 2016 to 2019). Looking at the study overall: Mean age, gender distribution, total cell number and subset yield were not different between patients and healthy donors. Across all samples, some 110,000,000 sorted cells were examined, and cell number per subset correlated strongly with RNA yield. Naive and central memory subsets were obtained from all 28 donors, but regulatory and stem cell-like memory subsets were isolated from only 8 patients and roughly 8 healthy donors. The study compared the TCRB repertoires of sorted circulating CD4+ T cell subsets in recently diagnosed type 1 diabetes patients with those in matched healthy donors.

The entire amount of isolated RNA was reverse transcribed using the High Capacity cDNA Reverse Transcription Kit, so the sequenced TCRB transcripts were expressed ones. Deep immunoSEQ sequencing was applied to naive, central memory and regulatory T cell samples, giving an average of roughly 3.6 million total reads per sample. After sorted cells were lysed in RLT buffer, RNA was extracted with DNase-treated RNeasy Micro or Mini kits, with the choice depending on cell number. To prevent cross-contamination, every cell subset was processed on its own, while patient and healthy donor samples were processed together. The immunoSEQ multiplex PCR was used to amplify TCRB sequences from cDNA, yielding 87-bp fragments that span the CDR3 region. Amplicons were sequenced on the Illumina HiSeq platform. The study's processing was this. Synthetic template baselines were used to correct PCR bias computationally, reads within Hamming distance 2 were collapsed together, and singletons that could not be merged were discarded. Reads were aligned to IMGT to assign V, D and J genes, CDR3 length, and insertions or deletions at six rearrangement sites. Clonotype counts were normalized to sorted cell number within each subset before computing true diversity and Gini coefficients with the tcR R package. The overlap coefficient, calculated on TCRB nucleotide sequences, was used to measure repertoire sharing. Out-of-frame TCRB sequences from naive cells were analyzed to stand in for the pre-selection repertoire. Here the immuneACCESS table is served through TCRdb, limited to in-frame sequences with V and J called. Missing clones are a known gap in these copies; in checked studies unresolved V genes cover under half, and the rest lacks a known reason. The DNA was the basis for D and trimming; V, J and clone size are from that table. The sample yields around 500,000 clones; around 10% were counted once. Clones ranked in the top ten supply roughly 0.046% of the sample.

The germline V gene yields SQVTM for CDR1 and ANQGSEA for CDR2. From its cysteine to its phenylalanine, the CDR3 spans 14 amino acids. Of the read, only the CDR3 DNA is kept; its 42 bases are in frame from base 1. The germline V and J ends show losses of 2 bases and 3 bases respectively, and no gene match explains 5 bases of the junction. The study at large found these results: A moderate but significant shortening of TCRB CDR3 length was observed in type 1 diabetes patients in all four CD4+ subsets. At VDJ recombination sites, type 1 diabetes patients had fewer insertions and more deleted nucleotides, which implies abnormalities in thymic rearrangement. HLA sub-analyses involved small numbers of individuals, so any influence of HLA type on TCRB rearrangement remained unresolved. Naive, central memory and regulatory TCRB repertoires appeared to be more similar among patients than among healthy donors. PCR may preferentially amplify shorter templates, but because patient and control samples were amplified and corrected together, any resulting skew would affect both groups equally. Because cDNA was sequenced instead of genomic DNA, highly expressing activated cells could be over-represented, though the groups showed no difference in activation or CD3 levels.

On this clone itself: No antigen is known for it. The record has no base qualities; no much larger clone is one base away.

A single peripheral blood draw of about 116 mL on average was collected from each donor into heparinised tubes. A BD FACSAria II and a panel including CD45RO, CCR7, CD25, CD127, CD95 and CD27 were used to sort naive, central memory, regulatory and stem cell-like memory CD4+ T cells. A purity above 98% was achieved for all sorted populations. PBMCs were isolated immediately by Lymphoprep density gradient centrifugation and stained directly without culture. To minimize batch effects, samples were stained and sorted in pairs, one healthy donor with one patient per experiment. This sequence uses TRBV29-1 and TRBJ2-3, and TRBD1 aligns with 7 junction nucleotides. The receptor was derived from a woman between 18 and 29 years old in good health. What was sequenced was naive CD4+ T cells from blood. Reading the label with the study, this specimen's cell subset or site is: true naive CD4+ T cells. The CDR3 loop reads CSVETGVATDTQYF. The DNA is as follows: TGCAGCGTTGAAACAGGGGTCGCTACAGATACGCAGTATTTT.